The 29 T cell receptor beta chains reported below all come from one sample, sequenced in a study of human T cells and chemical hapten exposure. TCRdb processed the RACE reads anew with MiXCR; each CDR3 protein has one entry. The sample shows approximately 350,000 distinct CDR3 sequences, just under 6.5% of them seen only once. Time point noted: patch test 2, 6 weeks after DPC sensitization. Treatment in this sample: therapeutic diphenylcyclopropenone sensitization with weekly scalp DPC. The sequences come from whole blood, collected in connection with sensitization to the hapten diphenylcyclopropenone (DPC). The receptor set was obtained from a woman aged 18-30 years with alopecia areata. Some clones in this sample may be carry-over from other donors' samples.

The rearrangement links TRBV9 to TRBJ2-3; TRBD1 or TRBD2 may be the D gene (6 bases each). With 4 bases removed from V and 4 bases from J, the gap between germline ends came to 19 bases. This CDR3 contains 16 residues. Germline loops: CDR1 SGDLS, CDR2 YYNGEE. Here the CDR3 reads CASSPQTGGGADTQYF. The CDR3, as DNA: TGTGCCAGCAGCCCCCAGACAGGAGGGGGTGCAGATACGCAGTATTTT.

The V gene is TRBV19, the J gene TRBJ2-2, with TRBD1 matching 7 bases. CDR1 is LNHDA and CDR2 is SQIVND in the germline V gene (reference sequence). With V trimmed by 6 bases and J by 0 bases, 7 bases remained unmatched. This CDR3 is 16 amino acids long. The CDR3 nucleotides are TGTGCCAGTAGGCCCCGGGACAGCCCGAACACCGGGGAGCTGTTTTTT. It is translated as CASRPRDSPNTGELFF.

The J gene is TRBJ1-1, the V gene TRBV6-2 or TRBV6-3; the match to TRBD1 covers 7 bases. After removal of 2 bases from V and 0 bases from J, the junction contained 12 bases not matched to a gene. The germline V gene has CDR1 MNHEY and CDR2 SVGEGT. The length of the CDR3 is 18 residues. The CDR3 nucleotides are TGTGCCAGCAGTTACCTGGACGAGGGGGCCGTTGTGAACACTGAAGCTTTCTTT. Encoded protein: CASSYLDEGAVVNTEAFF.

This chain uses TRBV6-2 or TRBV6-3 with TRBJ1-2, with unresolved D. Between the trimmed V and J ends, which lost 0 bases and 5 bases, there was a span of 7 bases. The CDR3 loop spans 13 amino acids. The germline CDR1 and CDR2 sequences are MNHEY and SVGEGT. The CDR3 DNA reads as TGTGCCAGCAGTTACTCGACGTCTTATGGCTACACCTTC. This encodes CASSYSTSYGYTF.

This chain uses TRBV10-3 with TRBJ2-5, with 9 bases identical to TRBD1. This CDR3 region has 16 residues. Germline CDR1 is ENHRY and CDR2 is SYGVKD. Trimming at V came to 4 bases and at J to 2 bases, leaving 8 bases not matched to a gene. CDR3 residues: CAISGGPGQGQETQYF. The CDR3 DNA reads as TGTGCCATCAGTGGGGGCCCGGGACAGGGACAAGAGACCCAGTACTTC.

This clonotype was observed at least ten times. This rearrangement joins TRBV5-1 to TRBJ1-4, with a possible D match to TRBD1 (5 bases). V was clipped by 4 bases and J by 4 bases, with 14 bases between them. The CDR3 totals 15 residues. The germline V gene encodes CDR1 SGHRS and CDR2 YFSETQ. This CDR3 is CASSRETDFNEKLFF. The DNA for the CDR3 is TGCGCCAGCAGCCGCGAGACAGACTTTAATGAAAAACTGTTTTTT.

This rearrangement joins TRBV7-9 to TRBJ2-3; D not certain. The CDR3 is made up of 15 amino acids. Germline V CDR1 and CDR2: SEHNR, FQNEAQ (reference sequence). V shed 5 bases and J shed 0 bases, with 12 bases lying between them. CDR3 region: CASSQGQTSTDTQYF. CDR3 nucleotide sequence: TGTGCCAGCAGCCAAGGTCAGACCAGCACAGATACGCAGTATTTT.

This clonotype has just a few counts. The chain carries TRBV4-2 and TRBJ2-3; 7 bases are a match to TRBD1. Germline-derived CDR1 and CDR2 are LGHNA and YNFKEQ. V dropped 3 bases and J dropped 3; count of bases not matched to a gene: 12. The CDR3 contains 17 residues. Here the CDR3 reads CASSQDKGAQLTDTQYF. The CDR3, as DNA: TGTGCCAGCAGCCAGGACAAGGGGGCGCAGTTGACAGATACGCAGTATTTT.

This clonotype was seen more than once but under ten times. This chain links TRBV7-9 with TRBJ2-1; 7 nucleotides align to TRBD2. Germline assignment: CDR1 SEHNR and CDR2 FQNEAQ (reference sequence). The CDR3 runs 14 residues. Trimming at V came to 5 bases and at J to 8 bases, leaving 9 bases not matched to a gene. CDR3 loop: CASSPGGGQDEQFF. The CDR3 DNA sequence: TGTGCCAGCAGCCCTGGGGGGGGTCAGGATGAGCAGTTCTTC. The variable domain in full, with the rest retrieved from reference TRBV7-9 and TRBJ2-1, is DTGVSQNPRHKITKRGQNVTFRCDPISEHNRLYWYRQTLGQGPEFLTYFQNEAQLEKSRLLSDRFSAERPKGSFSTLEIQRTEQGDSAMYLCASSPGGGQDEQFFGPGTRLTVL.

The V call is TRBV28, the J call TRBJ2-1; 9 bases are a match to TRBD2. This CDR3 is 18 amino acids long. Germline V lookup: CDR1 MDHEN, CDR2 SYDVKM. Trimming removed 2 bases from V and 0 bases from J; junction bases left unmatched: 8. The CDR3 spells CASSLLPSGGRSYNEQFF. The CDR3 nucleotides read TGTGCCAGCAGTTTACTTCCCAGCGGGGGGCGCTCCTACAATGAGCAGTTCTTC.

This clonotype came up many times. The chain carries TRBV10-3 and TRBJ2-3; D may correspond to TRBD1 or TRBD2 (5 bases each). The CDR3 is made up of 15 amino acids. In germline, CDR1 is ENHRY, CDR2 SYGVKD. The germline V and J ends were trimmed by 5 bases and 4 bases, with 16 bases remaining between them. CDR3 loop: CAISPNWGSADTQYF. CDR3 DNA sequence: TGTGCCATCAGTCCGAATTGGGGGTCTGCAGATACGCAGTATTTT.

This clonotype was recorded at least ten times. The chain carries TRBV7-2 and TRBJ2-3; possibly TRBD1 for D (5 bases). Germline-derived CDR1 and CDR2 are SGHTA and FQGNSA. Trimming cost V 1 base and J 3 bases, with 8 bases left between them. The CDR3 is 14 residues long. CDR3 DNA sequence: TGTGCCAGCAGCTTAGTAGGGGCGACAGATACGCAGTATTTT. Its protein product is CASSLVGATDTQYF. Full variable domain (remainder filled in from reference TRBV7-2 and TRBJ2-3): GAGVSQSPSNKVTEKGKDVELRCDPISGHTALYWYRQSLGQGLEFLIYFQGNSAPDKSGLPSDRFSAERTGGSVSTLTIQRTQQEDSAVYLCASSLVGATDTQYFGPGTRLTVL.

J is TRBJ2-1 and V is TRBV6-1, with D possibly TRBD1 on 6 matching bases. CDR1 and CDR2 from the germline V gene are MNHNS and SASEGT. This CDR3 is built from 13 residues. The germline V and J ends were trimmed by 7 bases and 8 bases, with 15 bases remaining between them. This CDR3 reads CASIGQGIHEQFF. In DNA form, the CDR3 reads TGTGCCAGCATTGGTCAGGGGATCCATGAGCAGTTCTTC.

Concerning this clonotype itself: Just one base apart from a much larger clone, this may be a read error. This chain joins TRBV18 and TRBJ1-2; D ambiguous. With 6 bases removed from V and 2 bases from J, the gap between germline ends came to 10 bases. The germline V gene encodes CDR1 KGHSH and CDR2 LQKENI. The CDR3 has 13 amino acids. Here the CDR3 reads CASSGAENYGYTF. The CDR3 nucleotides are TGTGCCAGCTCGGGCGCGGAAAACTATGGCTACACCTTC.

The CDR3 sequence is CASRSSSNSPLHF. DNA of the CDR3: TGTGCCAGTCGATCCAGCTCGAACTCACCCCTCCACTTT. The V gene is TRBV7-9, the J gene TRBJ1-6, with D unclear. The CDR3 has 13 residues. The germline V gene encodes CDR1 SEHNR and CDR2 FQNEAQ (reference sequence). Deletions cut 9 bases from V and 10 bases from J, with 16 bases between. Based on the CDR3 plus reference TRBV7-9 and TRBJ1-6, the full variable domain is DTGVSQNPRHKITKRGQNVTFRCDPISEHNRLYWYRQTLGQGPEFLTYFQNEAQLEKSRLLSDRFSAERPKGSFSTLEIQRTEQGDSAMYLCASRSSSNSPLHFGNGTRLTVT.

To note about this clonotype: The junction departs from germline at one end; a sequencing error may be responsible. V and J are TRBV7-2 and TRBJ2-3; D ambiguous. CDR3 size: 14 residues. Germline CDR1 SGHTA, CDR2 FQGNSA. The CDR3 reads CASSHASSDDTHYF. The CDR3 bases are TGTGCCAGCAGCCACGCATCGTCGGACGATACGCATTATTTT.

This clonotype was seen only a few times. The chain has TRBV27 and TRBJ2-1; 8 bases align to TRBD1. There are 16 residues in the CDR3. V gave up 3 bases and J gave up 4 bases; unmatched junction bases: 8. CDR1 is MNHEY, CDR2 SMNVEV, per germline (reference sequence). Written as DNA, the CDR3 is TGTGCCAGCAGTTTGGCAGGGGGCGCGGGTTACAATGAGCAGTTCTTC. Translating gives CASSLAGGAGYNEQFF.

This clonotype has just a few counts. The chain is built from TRBV5-6 and TRBJ2-1; 8 bases are a match to TRBD1. With 7 bases clipped from V and 6 bases from J, the junction kept 6 bases outside the gene matches. CDR1 is SGHDT and CDR2 is YYEEEE in the germline V gene. The CDR3 covers 13 residues. The DNA of the CDR3 is TGTGCCAGCCGGACAGGGAACATCAATGAGCAGTTCTTC. Translation: CASRTGNINEQFF.

This clonotype came up many times. The chain is built from TRBV6-6 and TRBJ1-5; the D gene is possibly TRBD1 (6 bases). The germline V gene encodes CDR1 MNHNY and CDR2 SVGAGI (reference sequence). The CDR3 totals 14 residues. V was clipped by 5 bases and J by 7 bases, with 15 bases between them. The CDR3 spells CASSADRLRQPQHF. The CDR3 DNA follows: TGTGCCAGCAGTGCCGACAGGCTTCGACAGCCCCAGCATTTT.

This clonotype was recorded at least ten times. The CDR3 here is CATLGGAGDTQYF. The CDR3 nucleotides read TGTGCCACGCTCGGGGGGGCGGGAGATACGCAGTATTTT. This sequence joins TRBV10-3 and TRBJ2-3, with 8 bases that match TRBD2. The V and J ends lost 10 bases and 5 bases, in that order; junction bases with no gene match: 8. The CDR3 is made up of 13 amino acids. Germline CDR1 and CDR2: ENHRY and SYGVKD.

The table lists this clonotype with a few counts. This chain uses TRBV28 with TRBJ1-3; a weak D match, TRBD1 (5 bases). Germline lookup yields CDR1 MDHEN and CDR2 SYDVKM. CDR3 length: 14 amino acids. The CDR3 nucleotides are TGTGTTCAGCGCAGGGTCCTCTCTGGAAACACCATATATTTT. It encodes CVQRRVLSGNTIYF. The full variable domain, its missing parts supplied by reference TRBV28 and TRBJ1-3, is DVKVTQSSRYLVKRTGEKVFLECVQDMDHENMFWYRQDPGLGLRLIYFSYDVKMKEKGDIPEGYSVSREKKERFSLILESASTNQTSMYLCVQRRVLSGNTIYFGEGSWLTVV.

In its sample, this clonotype was seen a few times. This chain connects TRBV6-5 to TRBJ1-2; 11 bases are shared with TRBD1. The V and J ends lost 6 bases and 3 bases, in that order; junction bases with no gene match: 6. Germline V gene data show CDR1 as MNHEY and CDR2 as SVGAGI. CDR3 size: 15 residues. The CDR3 sequence: CASRSGQGAHYGYTF. The CDR3 coding sequence is TGTGCCAGCAGAAGCGGACAGGGGGCGCACTATGGCTACACCTTC.

The sample holds a few counts of this clonotype. This chain uses TRBV6-6 with TRBJ1-5, with 8 bases identical to TRBD1. The CDR3 contains 16 residues. Germline V gene data show CDR1 as MNHNY and CDR2 as SVGAGI (reference sequence). V lost 4 bases and J lost 2; bases outside the gene matches: 7. The DNA of the CDR3 is TGTGCCAGCAGTTCTTTGGGACAGGACCGCAATCAGCCCCAGCATTTT. Translation gives CASSSLGQDRNQPQHF.

The table lists this clonotype with a few counts. This sequence joins TRBV4-1 and TRBJ1-3; D uncertain. V lost 0 bases, J lost 1 base, and 13 bases lay in between. The CDR3 runs 17 residues. From germline, CDR1 is MGHRA and CDR2 YSYEKL. CDR3 region: CASSQDPAGRSGNTIYF. CDR3 nucleotides: TGCGCCAGCAGCCAAGATCCAGCCGGGCGATCTGGAAACACCATATATTTT.

This clonotype was counted ten times or more. The chain links TRBV9 to TRBJ2-7; D unclear. The CDR3 length is 13 residues. The ends were cut back, 4 bases at V and 2 bases at J, with 10 bases in the middle. Germline assignment: CDR1 SGDLS and CDR2 YYNGEE. This CDR3 is CASSSREAYEQYF. The CDR3 nucleotides read TGTGCCAGCAGCTCCCGAGAGGCCTACGAGCAGTACTTC.

The DNA of the CDR3 is TGCAGTGCTGTCACCCCGAGGGGATACAATGAGCAGTTCTTC. Translating gives CSAVTPRGYNEQFF. The V gene is TRBV20-1, the J gene TRBJ2-1; D tentatively fits TRBD1 or TRBD2 (5 bases each). The germline CDR1 and CDR2 sequences are DFQATT and SNEGSKA (reference sequence). The CDR3 has 14 amino acids. Trimming took 5 bases from V and 4 from J, leaving 15 bases between them.

This clonotype has ten or more counts. This chain connects TRBV20-1 to TRBJ2-1; TRBD2 matches at 12 bases. The CDR3 sequence is 16 residues long. Germline CDR1 and CDR2: DFQATT and SNEGSKA (reference sequence). V lost 4 bases to trimming and J lost 10 bases; unmatched junction nucleotides: 14. CDR3 sequence: CSANPRLAGGQGEQFF. For the CDR3, the DNA is TGCAGTGCTAACCCACGTCTAGCGGGGGGGCAGGGCGAGCAGTTCTTC.

This clonotype was seen ten or more times. The chain combines TRBV7-2 with TRBJ1-6, with 7 bases identical to TRBD1. CDR1 is SGHTA and CDR2 is FQGNSA in the germline V gene. The CDR3 is made up of 14 amino acids. V gave up 5 bases and J gave up 8 bases; unmatched junction bases: 6. The CDR3 protein is CASSIQGMDSPLHF. CDR3 coding DNA: TGTGCCAGCAGCATACAGGGGATGGATTCACCCCTCCACTTT.

The V gene is TRBV18, the J gene TRBJ1-6; D perhaps matches TRBD1 (5 bases). Per the germline V gene, CDR1 is KGHSH and CDR2 is LQKENI. The CDR3 is 12 residues long. Deletions cut 0 bases from V and 14 bases from J, with 8 bases between. This chain's CDR3 is CASSPPGDSLHF. The CDR3 coding sequence is TGTGCCAGCTCACCACCGGGGGATTCCCTCCACTTT.